This T cell receptor (beta chain) was recorded in a study of blood T cells in healthy people across ages (dated by TCRdb to the mid-2010s). In terms of the full investigation: Template switching captured roughly one uniquely barcoded TCR beta cDNA molecule per two T cells in model experiments. To track age-related changes in TCR beta repertoire diversity, the study relied on deep sequencing normalized with unique cDNA molecular identifiers. Four age groups were formed from the donors: young (average about 15 years), middle-aged (around 39), aged (over 55) and long-lived (about 80). To avoid experimental bias, donors of different ages were distributed randomly across sequencing lanes. For two donors (one aged 18 to 30 and one aged 80 or older), the study analyzed two additional independent replicas of 1 million unique cDNA reads from the same blood draw. The paper as a whole reports these results and caveats: Estimates of total diversity from one million sequenced T cells were regarded as lower bounds and underestimates. Compared with the aged group, the long-lived group had more naive CD4+ T cells, fewer expanded clones and increased TCR diversity, a pattern suggesting age selection. Because donor CMV infection status was unknown, age-related changes in expanded clonotypes were potentially confounded. As age increased, observed TCR beta diversity per million T cells dropped in a roughly linear way, and a significant reduction was already evident by age around 41. Bulk unsorted PBMC profiling prevented conclusive comparison of naive and antigen-experienced compartments. A strong correlation was found between observed TCR beta diversity and the percentage of naive T cells measured by flow cytometry.

Library creation used 5' RACE. This sample was sequenced with an Illumina HiSeq 2500. A second about 7 to 12 cycle PCR used a sample-barcoded 5' primer and a J-beta primer mix. Each TCR beta cDNA molecule received a unique molecular identifier from a template-switch 5' adaptor carrying 12 random nucleotides. Each sample yielded at least 3 million CDR3-containing paired-end reads. First-strand cDNA was synthesized from all RNA with the Mint cDNA synthesis kit, primed by a TRBC-specific oligonucleotide. After uracil-DNA glycosylase treatment, a first 18-cycle PCR used universal primers M1SS and BC2_uni_R on all cDNA. As for how the authors treated the data: For normalization, 1 million high-quality reads were randomly selected from each sample, with every read carrying a distinct molecular identifier. Instead of being binned into consensus sequences, reads that shared molecular identifiers were thrown out. MiTCR, with a Q25 quality threshold and the strictest error-elimination algorithm, was used for CDR3 identification, clonotype clustering and error correction. Lower-bound total TCR beta diversity was estimated with a nonparametric unseen species model using Euler transformation. TCRdb redid the processing of the public reads, applying fastp at Q25 and MiXCR, and retained in-frame beta chains. Merged by CDR3 protein, the rows form single entries marked with the most common genes and DNA. V and J calls and clone size were set by TCRdb, not the authors. Across this sample there are under 850,000 distinct CDR3 sequences, with 36% seen only once. The top ten constitute approximately 13% of the sample.

A note on this clonotype: What antigen it recognizes has not been identified. It has no much larger one-base neighbor in the sample; base qualities were not kept.

The donors were roughly 40 Caucasian individuals from Russia, aged 6 to 90 years, who were systemically healthy. Each donor gave 8 to 10 milliliters of peripheral blood, collected into EDTA-treated Vacutainer tubes. Ficoll-Paque density-gradient centrifugation was used to isolate PBMCs, with at least 7 million obtained per sample. Trizol reagent was used to extract total RNA from PBMCs, with at least 5.5 micrograms per sample. Naive CD45RAhigh/CD27high T cell percentages were measured by flow cytometry on a PBMC aliquot from every donor. The receptor comes from a man aged 18 to 29 in good health. The sample taken for sequencing was blood.

The DNA reads TGTGCCAGCAGTGCAACCGGAGCCAAAAACATTCAGTACTTC. Its translation is CASSATGAKNIQYF. Recombination linked TRBV12-3 or TRBV12-4 to TRBJ2-4; a confident D gene designation cannot be given. The CDR3 runs 14 residues from the cysteine to the phenylalanine. Kept here is only the CDR3 DNA, which spans 42 bases and is read in frame from base 1. V drops 5 bases and J drops 0 bases, leaving 8 bases in between.